Listed below are T cell receptor beta chains from one sample, sequenced in a study of control samples from healthy donors and cancer patients. Clones were sequenced by immunoSEQ multiplex PCR, and TCRdb holds only the in-frame ones, with some missing. This table holds roughly 130,000 clones, 90% found once. The sequenced sample was blood. The source is a man between 18 and 29 years old in good health. The CDR3 runs from the conserved cysteine through the conserved F or W. Fields, in order: V gene, J gene, D gene, clone size, CDR3 DNA, CDR3 protein. The D gene is left open where the match is weak. Size is omitted from some rows. Given values are once, few, many or a class for expanded clones.

>TRBV6-5|TRBJ1-4|NA|few
TGTGCCCTCGGCGTGGGGGCCTCTAATGAAAAACTGTTTTTT
CALGVGASNEKLFF
>TRBV6-5|TRBJ2-6|NA|NA
TGTGCCAGCAGGCCGGCGGGGTCTGGGGCCAACGTCCTGACTTTC
CASRPAGSGANVLTF
>TRBV7-2|TRBJ2-5|NA|NA
TGTGCCAGCAGCTTCGGGGGTGACCTCAAAGAGACCCAGTACTTC
CASSFGGDLKETQYF
>TRBV5-1|TRBJ1-1|NA|NA
TGCGCCAGCAGCTTGGAAGGGACTGGTGAAGCTTTCTTT
CASSLEGTGEAFF
>TRBV19|TRBJ1-3|NA|NA
TGTGCCAGTAGTTTTACAGCGCCCTCTGGAAACACCATATATTTT
CASSFTAPSGNTIYF
>TRBV13|TRBJ1-4|NA|NA
TGTGCCAGCAGCTTAAAGCGTATGGGGTTTAATGAAAAACTGTTTTTT
CASSLKRMGFNEKLFF
>TRBV7-3|TRBJ2-1|NA|NA
TGTGCCAGCAGCTCCCAGTCGGGCGGCTACAATGAGCAGTTCTTC
CASSSQSGGYNEQFF
>TRBV7-9|TRBJ2-1|NA|NA
TGTGCCAGCAGCTTAGATGTGCAGTTCTTC
CASSLDVQFF
>TRBV30|TRBJ2-1|TRBD2|NA
TGTGCCTGGAGTGATGAGGTAGCGGGACCCTACAATGAGCAGTTCTTC
CAWSDEVAGPYNEQFF
>TRBV2|TRBJ2-1|TRBD2|once
TGTGCCAGCAGTGAATGGCGGGAGGTTTACAATGAGCAGTTCTTC
CASSEWREVYNEQFF
>TRBV6-2/TRBV6-3|TRBJ2-3|TRBD2|NA
TGTGCCAGCAGTTACGCGGGAGCCACAGATACGCAGTATTTT
CASSYAGATDTQYF
>TRBV5-6|TRBJ1-3|NA|NA
TGTGCCAGCAGCTGGTGGGACCGTGGAAACACCATATATTTT
CASSWWDRGNTIYF
>TRBV6-2/TRBV6-3|TRBJ2-7|TRBD1|NA
TGTGCCAGCAGTTTTGGCCGACAGGGTCTGTACGAGCAGTACTTC
CASSFGRQGLYEQYF
>TRBV25-1|TRBJ2-1|TRBD2|NA
TGTGCCAGCAGTGCGGTGACTAGCAGCTTAAATTCCAATGAGCAGTTCTTC
CASSAVTSSLNSNEQFF
>TRBV27|TRBJ2-7|NA|NA
TGTGCCAGCAGTTTTAGGGGACAAAGCTCCTACGAGCAGTACTTC
CASSFRGQSSYEQYF
>TRBV6-1|TRBJ1-1|NA|NA
TGTGCCAGCAGTGAAAGGGGAAACACTGAAGCTTTCTTT
CASSERGNTEAFF
>TRBV6-1|TRBJ2-3|NA|NA
TGTGCCAGCAGTGAAGGGGGCGGGGGCACCGATACGCAGTATTTT
CASSEGGGGTDTQYF
>TRBV30|TRBJ2-7|TRBD1|NA
TGTGCCTGGAGAGACATTCCGGGACAGGTGAGCTCCTACGAGCAGTACTTC
CAWRDIPGQVSSYEQYF
>TRBV5-1|TRBJ2-4|NA|NA
TGCGCCAGCAGCCCCCCGACAGGTTCCGCCAAAAACATTCAGTACTTC
CASSPPTGSAKNIQYF
>TRBV4-3|TRBJ2-3|NA|once
TGCGCCAGCAGCCAAGATCCGGGGTCAGATACGCAGTATTTT
CASSQDPGSDTQYF
>TRBV2|TRBJ2-5|NA|NA
TGTGCCAGCAGTGGGAGGGAGACCCAGTACTTC
CASSGRETQYF
>TRBV28|TRBJ1-1|NA|NA
TGTGCCAGCAGTCGACCGGGACGGGGGGACACTGAAGCTTTCTTT
CASSRPGRGDTEAFF
>TRBV28|TRBJ2-1|TRBD1|NA
TGTGCCAGCCTCTCAGGGGGCGCGTACAATGAGCAGTTCTTC
CASLSGGAYNEQFF
>TRBV3-1/TRBV3-2|TRBJ2-7|NA|NA
TGTGCCAGCAGCCAAGCTAGCGCGGCAACTGCCTACGAGCAGTACTTC
CASSQASAATAYEQYF
>TRBV7-6|TRBJ2-5|NA|NA
TGTGCCAGCAGCTTAGAAGGCTCGGAGACCCAGTACTTC
CASSLEGSETQYF
>TRBV3-1/TRBV3-2|TRBJ1-3|NA|NA
TGTGCCAGCAGGCCAGGGGTTCCCTCTGGAAACACCATATATTTT
CASRPGVPSGNTIYF
>TRBV18|TRBJ1-1|TRBD1|NA
TGTGCCAGCTCACCACTAAAGGGGGCGAACACTGAAGCTTTCTTT
CASSPLKGANTEAFF
>TRBV19|TRBJ2-7|TRBD1|NA
TGTGCCAGTAGTTTGGGACAGGGGTCGTACGAGCAGTACTTC
CASSLGQGSYEQYF
>TRBV6-2/TRBV6-3|TRBJ2-3|NA|NA
TGTGCCAGCAGTTACTCTGGAGATACGCAGTATTTT
CASSYSGDTQYF
>TRBV6-5|TRBJ2-2|TRBD2|NA
TGTGCCAGCAGTTACTCGAGTCTAGCGGCCGGGGAGCTGTTTTTT
CASSYSSLAAGELFF
>TRBV29-1|TRBJ1-6|TRBD1|NA
TGCAGCGCTAAGACAGGGCCCTATAATTCACCCCTCCACTTT
CSAKTGPYNSPLHF
>TRBV14|TRBJ1-2|NA|NA
TGTGCCAGCAGCCAAGAAGGAGGAGGGCTTGTGTCTGGCTACACCTTC
CASSQEGGGLVSGYTF
>TRBV10-3|TRBJ1-3|NA|NA
TGTGCCATCATCCGGGGGCTTGGAGACACCATATATTTT
CAIIRGLGDTIYF
>TRBV5-1|TRBJ1-2|NA|NA
TGCGCCAGCAGCTCCGACGGGGGCTACACCTTC
CASSSDGGYTF
>TRBV28|TRBJ1-5|NA|NA
TGTGCCAGCAGTTCGTCGGGGGGGGATAATCAGCCCCAGCATTTT
CASSSSGGDNQPQHF